These 4 T cell receptor beta chains came from one sample sequenced in a study of T cell responses to AZD1222 COVID-19 vaccine. Sequenced by immunoSEQ multiplex PCR; TCRdb stores in-frame clones only, minus some. The sample contains some 39,000 clones, 90% of which appear only once. The source material was peripheral blood, sampled 28 days after the second AZD1222 dose. Receptors originate from an adult who received the AZD1222 COVID-19 vaccine.

The chain has TRBV4-3 and TRBJ1-2, with D possibly TRBD1 on 6 matching bases. From germline, CDR1 is LGHNA and CDR2 YSLEER. The CDR3 is 16 amino acids. Trimming left V 1 base short and J 4 bases short, with 16 bases between. DNA for the CDR3: TGCGCCAGCAGCCAAGGCACAGGGCAGGATTTCTATGGCTACACCTTC. It is translated as CASSQGTGQDFYGYTF.

The chain couples TRBV29-1 to TRBJ1-2; D remains unclear. Trimming shortened V by 3 bases and J by 5 bases, and 7 bases separated the two germline ends. This CDR3 has 11 residues. CDR1 is SQVTM and CDR2 is ANQGSEA in the germline V gene. DNA for the CDR3: TGCAGCGTTGAGTTTAGTTATGGCTACACCTTC. As protein: CSVEFSYGYTF. The variable domain in full, completed from reference TRBV29-1 and TRBJ1-2, reads SAVISQKPSRDICQRGTSLTIQCQVDSQVTMMFWYRQQPGQSLTLIATANQGSEATYESGFVIDKFPISRPNLTFSTLTVSNMSPEDSSIYLCSVEFSYGYTFGSGTRLTVV.

This rearrangement joins TRBV19 to TRBJ1-4; possibly TRBD1 for D (6 bases). The CDR3 sequence is 16 residues long. The ends were cut back, 3 bases at V and 7 bases at J, with 18 bases in the middle. Germline loops: CDR1 LNHDA, CDR2 SQIVND (reference sequence). CDR3 sequence reads: CASSMVAGALGEKLFF. DNA for the CDR3: TGTGCCAGTAGTATGGTTGCGGGGGCGCTGGGTGAAAAACTGTTTTTT.

This sequence joins TRBV27 and TRBJ2-2; 8 bases line up with TRBD1. With V trimmed by 6 bases and J by 7 bases, 7 bases remained unmatched. Germline loops: CDR1 MNHEY, CDR2 SMNVEV (reference sequence). There are 14 residues in the CDR3. DNA for the CDR3: TGTGCCAGCAGGCGACAGGGGTGGGACGGGGAGCTGTTTTTT. Its translation is CASRRQGWDGELFF.